This T cell receptor (beta chain) stems from a study of blood T cell repertoires in COVID-19. The method was immunoSEQ multiplex PCR; TCRdb's version includes in-frame clones alone and lacks a portion of them. The sample lists more than 150,000 clones; about 83% were seen once. CDR1 and CDR2 from the germline V gene are SQVTM and ANQGSEA. Deletions cut 4 bases from V and 6 bases from J, with 9 bases between. The CDR3 consists of 11 residues. The source material was peripheral blood. V is TRBV29-1 and J is TRBJ1-2, with D perhaps TRBD1 (6 bases). The receptor was isolated from a man between 65 and 85 years old who had recovered from COVID-19. CDR3 protein: CSVGGRDGYTF. The CDR3 DNA reads TGCAGCGTTGGGGGGCGGGATGGCTACACCTTC.